This TCR beta chain was recorded in a study of OX40 agonist ivuxolimab in advanced cancers. The V and J ends lost 4 bases and 4 bases, in that order; junction bases with no gene match: 7. The germline gives CDR1 SGHDN, CDR2 FVKESK. The CDR3 runs 16 residues. The repertoire was sequenced with immunoSEQ multiplex PCR; TCRdb's copy has only in-frame clones and lacks some. The sample carries about 48,000 clones, 91% recorded once. This clone was recorded once. The receptor was isolated from an adult with an advanced solid tumor such as melanoma, head and neck, liver or kidney cancer. The chain employs TRBV14 and TRBJ2-1, with 10 bases matching TRBD1. The starting material was CD4+ or CD8+ T cells sorted from blood, obtained in a trial of the OX40 agonist ivuxolimab. CDR3 sequence reads: CASSPYRDRGYNEQFF. For the CDR3, the DNA is TGTGCCAGCAGCCCGTACCGGGACAGGGGATACAATGAGCAGTTCTTC.